Below, 4 T cell receptor beta chains from the same sample are listed, as sequenced in a study of blood T cell repertoires in COVID-19. Method: immunoSEQ multiplex PCR; TCRdb's copy keeps in-frame clones and lacks some. The sample carries roughly 280,000 clones, around 90% recorded once. The specimen was PBMCs or T cells enriched from blood (not recorded which). These receptors came from a woman aged 30 to 39 with acute COVID-19.

The chain couples TRBV19 to TRBJ1-5; D perhaps matches TRBD1 (5 bases). V was pared by 1 base and J by 5 bases, with 12 bases between. This CDR3 has 15 residues. Germline CDR1 is LNHDA and CDR2 is SQIVND (reference sequence). CDR3 bases: TGTGCCAGTAGTATAGTGGGGCCTGGGGATCAGCCCCAGCATTTT. This gives the protein CASSIVGPGDQPQHF. The full variable domain, completed using reference TRBV19 and TRBJ1-5, is DGGITQSPKYLFRKEGQNVTLSCEQNLNHDAMYWYRQDPGQGLRLIYYSQIVNDFQKGDIAEGYSVSREKKESFPLTVTSAQKNPTAFYLCASSIVGPGDQPQHFGDGTRLSIL.

V and J are TRBV5-6 and TRBJ1-1; D remains ambiguous. CDR1 is SGHDT and CDR2 is YYEEEE in the germline V gene. With 2 bases removed from V and 0 bases from J, the gap between germline ends came to 11 bases. This CDR3 has 15 residues. CDR3 amino acids: CASSFSTVMNTEAFF. The CDR3 nucleotides are TGTGCCAGCAGCTTCTCTACGGTCATGAACACTGAAGCTTTCTTT.

The chain employs TRBV29-1 and TRBJ2-3; D is unclear. CDR3 length: 14 amino acids. From germline, CDR1 is SQVTM and CDR2 ANQGSEA. V was shortened by 2 bases and J by 7 bases, with 16 bases between the two germline ends. CDR3 sequence: CSVERSARIYTQYF. CDR3 DNA sequence: TGCAGCGTTGAACGGAGCGCCCGTATTTATACGCAGTATTTT.

This chain links TRBV7-8 with TRBJ2-7; 11 nucleotides agree with TRBD2. V dropped 4 bases and J dropped 2; count of bases not matched to a gene: 4. This CDR3 is built from 15 residues. Germline CDR1 SGHVS, CDR2 FQNEAQ. CDR3 region: CASSSRLAGPYEQYF. The CDR3 nucleotides read TGTGCCAGCAGCTCCCGACTAGCGGGACCCTACGAGCAGTACTTC.